The 9 T cell receptor beta chains in this list originate from one sample, sequenced in a study of control samples from healthy donors and cancer patients. Sequencing was performed with immunoSEQ multiplex PCR; in TCRdb, only in-frame clones are kept and a portion is missing. The sample lists around 100,000 clones; about 90% were seen once. Sequencing was performed on blood. Receptors originate from a woman in her 50s in good health.

The chain recombines TRBV9 with TRBJ2-2, with a tentative D call TRBD1 (6 bases). Looked up from germline, CDR1 is SGDLS and CDR2 is YYNGEE. V shed 9 bases and J shed 1 base, with 10 bases lying between them. CDR3 length equals 13 residues. The CDR3 loop reads CATHRENTGELFF. DNA for the CDR3: TGTGCCACCCACAGGGAGAACACCGGGGAGCTGTTTTTT.

The V and J genes are TRBV15 and TRBJ1-1, with a tentative D call TRBD1 (5 bases). The V end lost 0 bases, the J end lost 0 bases, and 26 bases lay between the germline ends. This CDR3 has 21 amino acids. CDR1 is LNHNV and CDR2 is YYDKDF in the germline V gene (reference sequence). The CDR3 coding sequence is TGTGCCACCAGCAGAGATAAAGCCATAGTGAGGGGTTTTCGGATGAACACTGAAGCTTTCTTT. As protein: CATSRDKAIVRGFRMNTEAFF.

The sample holds one count of this clone. The chain has TRBV12-3 or TRBV12-4 and TRBJ2-3, with no clear D. CDR3 length: 11 amino acids. Trimming cost V 8 bases and J 2 bases, with 5 bases left between them. The CDR3 coding sequence is TGTGCCAGCTTGTCCACAGATACGCAGTATTTT. Its translation: CASLSTDTQYF.

The rearrangement uses TRBV27 and TRBJ1-1; D call uncertain. The CDR3 covers 13 residues. Trimming left V 8 bases short and J 1 base short, with 11 bases between. CDR1 is MNHEY, CDR2 SMNVEV, per germline (reference sequence). The CDR3, as DNA: TGTGCCAGCTCCCCGACTGGGAACACTGAAGCTTTCTTT. Translating gives CASSPTGNTEAFF.

This clone showed up just a few times. The chain combines TRBV2 with TRBJ1-1; D call uncertain. Trimming took 0 bases from V and 0 from J, leaving 5 bases between them. This CDR3 region has 14 residues. Per germline, CDR1 SNHLY and CDR2 FYNNEI. CDR3 region: CASSEARLNTEAFF. The DNA for the CDR3 is TGTGCCAGCAGTGAAGCTCGGCTGAACACTGAAGCTTTCTTT.

In regard to this clone: The sample holds other DNA sequences that translate to the same CDR3. In DNA, the CDR3 is TGCGCCAGCAGCTTGCAGGGGGGCAATCAGCCCCAGCATTTT. This encodes CASSLQGGNQPQHF. This chain uses TRBV5-1 with TRBJ1-5; 7 nucleotides agree with TRBD1. Trimming removed 1 base from V and 2 bases from J; junction bases left unmatched: 0. The V gene's germline CDR1 is SGHRS and CDR2 YFSETQ. The CDR3 has 14 amino acids. The full variable domain, rest sourced from reference TRBV5-1 and TRBJ1-5, is KAGVTQTPRYLIKTRGQQVTLSCSPISGHRSVSWYQQTPGQGLQFLFEYFSETQRNKGNFPGRFSGRQFSNSRSEMNVSTLELGDSALYLCASSLQGGNQPQHFGDGTRLSIL.

This sequence joins TRBV6-5 and TRBJ1-5; D remains unclear. From germline, CDR1 is MNHEY and CDR2 SVGAGI. The CDR3 is 15 amino acids. V shed 4 bases and J shed 1 base, with 11 bases lying between them. This chain's CDR3 is CASSFGSLSNQPQHF. CDR3 nucleotide sequence: TGTGCCAGCAGTTTTGGGAGTCTGAGCAATCAGCCCCAGCATTTT.

The chain combines TRBV18 with TRBJ1-3, with D perhaps TRBD1 (5 bases). The CDR3 extends over 14 amino acids. Trimming removed 0 bases from V and 16 bases from J, with 19 bases in between. CDR1 KGHSH and CDR2 LQKENI come from the germline V gene. DNA for the CDR3: TGTGCCAGCTCACCACCGGGGGTTTTCGGACAAATCTATTTT. It yields the protein CASSPPGVFGQIYF.

This chain links TRBV2 with TRBJ1-6; D is unclear. Trimming removed 1 base at V and 0 bases at J, with 1 base between. The CDR3 extends over 14 amino acids. Germline V gives CDR1 SNHLY, CDR2 FYNNEI. CDR3: CASSEGSYNSPLHF. Here the CDR3 DNA reads TGTGCCAGCAGTGAAGGCTCCTATAATTCACCCCTCCACTTT. Complete variable domain (other parts from reference TRBV2 and TRBJ1-6): EPEVTQTPSHQVTQMGQEVILRCVPISNHLYFYWYRQILGQKVEFLVSFYNNEISEKSEIFDDQFSVERPDGSNFTLKIRSTKLEDSAMYFCASSEGSYNSPLHFGNGTRLTVT.